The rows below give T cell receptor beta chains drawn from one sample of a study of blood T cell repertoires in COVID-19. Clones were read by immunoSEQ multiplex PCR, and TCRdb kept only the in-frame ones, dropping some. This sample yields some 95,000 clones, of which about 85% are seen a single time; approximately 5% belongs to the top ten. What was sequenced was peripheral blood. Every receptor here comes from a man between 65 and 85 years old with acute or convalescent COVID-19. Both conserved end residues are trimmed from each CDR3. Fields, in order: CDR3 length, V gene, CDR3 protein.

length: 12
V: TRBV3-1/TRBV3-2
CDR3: ASSQDLQRGGYT

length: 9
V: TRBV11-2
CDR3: ASSLIGEQF

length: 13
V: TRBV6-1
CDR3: ASSELQVSNQPQH

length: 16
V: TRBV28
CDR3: ATSGGGTGVLGANVLT

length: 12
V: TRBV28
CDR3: ASSVHRGAYEQY

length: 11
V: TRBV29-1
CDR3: SAAGSSGTEAF

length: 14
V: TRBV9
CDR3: ASSVGGQVMNTEAF

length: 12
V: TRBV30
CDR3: AWSAMGPNTEAF

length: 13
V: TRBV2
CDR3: ASSEQWGGSYEQY

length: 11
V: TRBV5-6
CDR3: ASSGDRDEKLF

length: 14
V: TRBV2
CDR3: ASSDALAGGSDTQY

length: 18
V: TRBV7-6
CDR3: ASSPYPGLGTSNSYNEQF

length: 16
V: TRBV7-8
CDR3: ASSLRTGSITSGNTIY

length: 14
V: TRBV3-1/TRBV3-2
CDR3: ASSPSRGSTNYGYT

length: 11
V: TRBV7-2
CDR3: ASSLDRVQPQH

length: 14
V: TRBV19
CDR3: ASSISGTGAKNIQY